The present entry profiles one T cell receptor beta chain with its context. The data originate from a study of T cell responses to AZD1222 COVID-19 vaccine. Sequencing was performed with immunoSEQ multiplex PCR; in TCRdb, only in-frame clones are kept and a portion is missing. The sample contains under 200,000 clones, approximately 91% of which appear only once. The TCR comes from an adult in good health. The sequencing used peripheral blood, collected on day 0 of AZD1222 vaccination.

As DNA, the CDR3 is TGTGCCAGCAGCGCTACCCGGGAGCTGTTTTTT. Its translation: CASSATRELFF. V and J are TRBV7-8 and TRBJ2-2, with D unresolved. V was clipped by 5 bases and J by 9 bases, with 7 bases between them. The CDR3 totals 11 residues. The germline V gene has CDR1 SGHVS and CDR2 FQNEAQ.